Following are 26 T cell receptor beta chains from one sample sequenced in a study of T cells expressing NK-cell markers. TCRdb reprocessed the 5' RACE reads and stores each CDR3 protein as one record, lacking DNA. This table holds 500,000 to 600,000 distinct CDR3 sequences. The source material was blood T cells: a sorted CD56 or NKG2C T cell subset, CD4+ or CD8+ T cells, or bulk PBMC T cells (not recorded which). These receptor sequences come from a man in his late teens or twenties in good health.

This CDR3 reads CASSSYKDYTF. J is TRBJ1-2 and V is TRBV7-2. The CDR3 has 11 residues. Germline CDR1 and CDR2: SGHTA and FQGNSA.

The rearrangement joins TRBV20-1 to TRBJ1-2; the TCRdb call, TRBD1, lacks DNA for checking. The CDR3 has 14 residues. The germline gives CDR1 DFQATT, CDR2 SNEGSKA (reference sequence). The CDR3 is CSARLSDRFYGYTF.

V is TRBV19 and J is TRBJ2-6. The CDR3 runs 13 residues. Per the germline V gene, CDR1 is LNHDA and CDR2 is SQIVND (reference sequence). CDR3 region: CASFSTGANVLTF.

The chain joins TRBV7-2 to TRBJ2-1. CDR3 length: 13 amino acids. Germline lookup yields CDR1 SGHTA and CDR2 FQGNSA. The CDR3: CASSLVWRNEQFF.

This chain uses TRBV2 with TRBJ2-5. In germline, CDR1 is SNHLY, CDR2 FYNNEI. The CDR3 length is 13 residues. This chain's CDR3 is CASSGPLGKTQYF.

The V call is TRBV25-1, the J call TRBJ2-7; TCRdb lists TRBD2, though no DNA is available to test this call. The CDR3 runs 15 residues. Germline CDR1 reads MGHDK; CDR2 reads SYGVNS. CDR3 region: CASNKGTSGIYEQYF.

J is TRBJ2-1 and V is TRBV12-3 or TRBV12-4; absent DNA, TCRdb's TRBD1 call cannot be checked. This CDR3 has 14 amino acids. The CDR3 is CASSLYRGMDEQFF.

The rearrangement links TRBV24-1 to TRBJ1-2; without DNA, the TCRdb call of TRBD1 cannot be checked. The CDR3 has 14 amino acids. CDR1 KGHDR and CDR2 SFDVKD come from the germline V gene. This chain's CDR3 is CATSDRGSGERYTF.

CDR3: CASSFAGPETQYF. V usage is TRBV12-3 or TRBV12-4 and J usage is TRBJ2-5. This CDR3 has 13 amino acids.

The chain recombines TRBV20-1 with TRBJ2-1. The CDR3 has 14 residues. CDR1 and CDR2 from the germline V gene are DFQATT and SNEGSKA (reference sequence). CDR3 sequence reads: CSARVKAAYNEQFF.

The rearrangement uses TRBV7-2 and TRBJ2-3; the D gene TCRdb calls, TRBD1, cannot be checked with no DNA. Germline values: CDR1 SGHTA, CDR2 FQGNSA. CDR3 length: 14 residues. CDR3 residues: CASSAASGGNTQYF.

The rearrangement joins TRBV28 to TRBJ1-6. Germline lookup yields CDR1 MDHEN and CDR2 SYDVKM. This CDR3 has 13 residues. This CDR3 is CASSLEGWSPLHF.

The chain is built from TRBV6-1 and TRBJ1-1; the TCRdb D gene call, TRBD1, has no DNA to confirm it. The V gene's germline CDR1 is MNHNS and CDR2 SASEGT. This CDR3 region has 14 residues. CDR3: CATHRDRGYTEAFF.

The chain uses TRBV29-1 and TRBJ1-5. The CDR3 is made up of 15 amino acids. Germline V gene sequence: CDR1 SQVTM, CDR2 ANQGSEA. The CDR3 reads CSVEERRTSNQPQHF.

V is TRBV5-1 and J is TRBJ2-1; TCRdb reports TRBD2, a call that lacks DNA to check it against. Germline CDR1 SGHRS, CDR2 YFSETQ. This CDR3 contains 12 residues. Here the CDR3 reads CASRLVLNEQFF.

The chain has TRBV29-1 and TRBJ1-3; the TCRdb D gene call, TRBD1, has no DNA to confirm it. Per germline, CDR1 SQVTM and CDR2 ANQGSEA. This CDR3 is built from 16 residues. The CDR3 sequence is CSVEDGGHQAGNTIYF. Using reference TRBV29-1 and TRBJ1-3 for the parts outside the CDR3, the full variable domain is SAVISQKPSRDICQRGTSLTIQCQVDSQVTMMFWYRQQPGQSLTLIATANQGSEATYESGFVIDKFPISRPNLTFSTLTVSNMSPEDSSIYLCSVEDGGHQAGNTIYFGEGSWLTVV.

The rearrangement uses TRBV30 and TRBJ1-2; as DNA is missing, the TRBD1 call by TCRdb cannot be tested. The CDR3 extends over 16 amino acids. Germline CDR1 GTSNPN, CDR2 SVGIG (reference sequence). CDR3 sequence: CAWSTTRQDHNYGYTF.

The V call is TRBV15, the J call TRBJ2-3; the D call of TRBD1 rests on TCRdb alone, since no DNA is present to check it. Germline V CDR1 and CDR2: LNHNV, YYDKDF (reference sequence). This CDR3 comprises 18 residues. This CDR3 is CATSRDRSGTASTDTQYF.

This chain uses TRBV11-3 with TRBJ2-5. This CDR3 region has 15 residues. The germline V gene encodes CDR1 SGHNT and CDR2 YENEEA. CDR3 loop: CASSLALSQLETQYF. The variable domain in full, completed from reference TRBV11-3 and TRBJ2-5, reads EAGVVQSPRYKIIEKKQPVAFWCNPISGHNTLYWYLQNLGQGPELLIRYENEEAVDDSQLPKDRFSAERLKGVDSTLKIQPAELGDSAVYLCASSLALSQLETQYFGPGTRLLVL.

The gene calls are TRBV28 and TRBJ2-7. This CDR3 comprises 14 residues. Germline CDR1 is MDHEN and CDR2 is SYDVKM. CDR3 protein: CASSLSFPAYEQYF.

This chain joins TRBV6-1 and TRBJ2-1; the TCRdb call, TRBD2, lacks DNA for checking. In germline, CDR1 is MNHNS, CDR2 SASEGT. The CDR3 has 15 amino acids. This CDR3 reads CASSRIAGGPNEQFF.

V gene TRBV5-1 combines with J gene TRBJ2-5; without DNA, the TCRdb call of TRBD1 cannot be checked. This CDR3 contains 14 residues. Germline-derived CDR1 and CDR2 are SGHRS and YFSETQ. CDR3 residues: CASSSGAGKETQYF.

The chain recombines TRBV7-9 with TRBJ1-6; TCRdb picks TRBD1, but there is no DNA to check that call. The germline CDR1 and CDR2 sequences are SEHNR and FQNEAQ (reference sequence). The CDR3 is made up of 14 amino acids. The CDR3 loop reads CASSVGQAFSPLHF. Supplemented by reference TRBV7-9 and TRBJ1-6, the full variable domain reads DTGVSQNPRHKITKRGQNVTFRCDPISEHNRLYWYRQTLGQGPEFLTYFQNEAQLEKSRLLSDRFSAERPKGSFSTLEIQRTEQGDSAMYLCASSVGQAFSPLHFGNGTRLTVT.

The chain employs TRBV20-1 and TRBJ2-1; the TCRdb call, TRBD2, lacks DNA for checking. The CDR3 runs 12 residues. The germline gives CDR1 DFQATT, CDR2 SNEGSKA (reference sequence). The CDR3 region is CSAKAGGNEQFF.

CDR3 protein: CASGPSGLAGGPSYEQYF. This chain joins TRBV6-2 or TRBV6-3 and TRBJ2-7; the TCRdb call, TRBD2, lacks DNA for checking. This CDR3 contains 18 residues. CDR1 and CDR2 (germline): MNHEY, SVGEGT.

The chain couples TRBV7-9 to TRBJ2-6; without DNA, the TCRdb call of TRBD1 cannot be checked. This CDR3 has 16 residues. In germline, CDR1 is SEHNR, CDR2 FQNEAQ (reference sequence). The CDR3 spells CASSQWGRSGANVLTF.